This is a list of T cell receptor beta chains from one sample in a study of blood T cell repertoires in COVID-19. The table came from immunoSEQ multiplex PCR; TCRdb's copy has only in-frame clones and leaves some out. Among 15,000 to 20,000 clones, 87% were seen once, and the ten largest hold roughly 50%. The sample comprised peripheral blood. These receptor sequences come from a human donor in a cohort sampled during active COVID-19. Both conserved end residues are part of each CDR3. The D gene is left open where the match is weak. Clone size is not always given. Where it is, it says once, few, many or a class for expanded clones.

CDR3nt: TGTGCCAGCAGTTACTCTCACTCAGGGGCCGGGGAGCTGTTTTTT; CDR3aa: CASSYSHSGAGELFF; abundance: .; len: 15; d_gene: .; j_gene: TRBJ2-2; v_gene: TRBV6-2/TRBV6-3
CDR3nt: TGTGCCAGCAGCCCCCGGACTACCCGGAACATTCAGTACTTC; CDR3aa: CASSPRTTRNIQYF; abundance: .; len: 14; d_gene: .; j_gene: TRBJ2-4; v_gene: TRBV13
CDR3nt: TGTGCCAGCAGCCTGGGACAGGGAGACGAAAAACTGTTTTTT; CDR3aa: CASSLGQGDEKLFF; abundance: .; len: 14; d_gene: TRBD1; j_gene: TRBJ1-4; v_gene: TRBV7-9
CDR3nt: TGTGCCAGCAGTTACTCGATGACAGAAGGGACTGAAGCTTTCTTT; CDR3aa: CASSYSMTEGTEAFF; abundance: .; len: 15; d_gene: .; j_gene: TRBJ1-1; v_gene: TRBV6-5
CDR3nt: TGTGCCAGCAGTCGTCATACAGGCACCTATGGCTACACCTTC; CDR3aa: CASSRHTGTYGYTF; abundance: .; len: 14; d_gene: .; j_gene: TRBJ1-2; v_gene: TRBV9
CDR3nt: TGTGCCACCTCAGGGGCGGACTCTGGCAATGAGCAGTTCTTC; CDR3aa: CATSGADSGNEQFF; abundance: once; len: 14; d_gene: .; j_gene: TRBJ2-1; v_gene: TRBV10-3
CDR3nt: TGCGCCAGCAGCCATTCCGGGACAGGTCCTGAAAAACTGTTTTTT; CDR3aa: CASSHSGTGPEKLFF; abundance: .; len: 15; d_gene: TRBD1; j_gene: TRBJ1-4; v_gene: TRBV4-3
CDR3nt: TGTGCCAGCAGCGGAGAGGGACCGGGCGGGGAGCCCCAGCATTTT; CDR3aa: CASSGEGPGGEPQHF; abundance: .; len: 15; d_gene: .; j_gene: TRBJ1-5; v_gene: TRBV7-3
CDR3nt: TGTGCTAGTGGTTTGCCGGAGAGACAAGCTTTCTTT; CDR3aa: CASGLPERQAFF; abundance: .; len: 12; d_gene: .; j_gene: TRBJ1-1; v_gene: TRBV12-5
CDR3nt: TGTGCCAGTAGTAGGTACAGCGGGGGGGCTGGTGAGCAGTTCTTC; CDR3aa: CASSRYSGGAGEQFF; abundance: .; len: 15; d_gene: TRBD2; j_gene: TRBJ2-1; v_gene: TRBV19